This T cell receptor beta chain was sequenced during a study of shared clonotypes between healthy human individuals (dated by TCRdb to 2018 to 2021). Regarding the research as a whole: The cohort included a few men and a couple of women between 18 and 49 years of age. Per donor, leukapheresis produced somewhere between about 0.8 and 9.5 billion PBMCs. Per donor, three plates each were used for CD4 naive and CD4 memory, two for CD8 naive, and one for CD8 memory. To increase sequencing depth and limit assay-specific biases, TCR repertoire library preparation and sequencing were carried out by different laboratories using diverse techniques. The study deeply sequenced blood TCR repertoires of about 5 healthy adults to estimate repertoire size and the extent of clonotype sharing between individuals. What the research found in general, with its limitations: Pairwise subsampling indicated that sequencing depth was expected to affect the degree of clonotype sharing among donors. When several donors were compared, the shared fraction of clonotypes was about 5% for naive CD4, 3.5% for naive CD8, roughly 2.5% for memory CD4, and less than 0.45% for memory CD8. Naive subsets generally had larger estimated clonotype richness than memory subsets. Sampling was restricted to blood, and TCR repertoires in tissue are likely to differ from TCR repertoires in blood. Compared with non-shared clonotypes, clonotypes shared by all four sorted-subset donors had higher generation probabilities. Rarefaction of sorted-subset datasets indicated incomplete sequencing despite the large sequencing depth. Because the study included a small number of donors, the genetic and exposure-history diversity represented was limited.

Based on the germline V gene, the CDR1 and CDR2 sequences are SNHLY and FYNNEI. The CDR3 measures 14 amino acids from cysteine to phenylalanine. Left in the record is the CDR3 DNA by itself, 42 bases read in frame from the first base. V loses 5 bases, J loses 7 bases, and the germline ends lie 15 bases apart. Using the deep immunoSEQ assay, multiplex PCR amplified TCR CDR3 regions from genomic DNA. Extracted genomic DNA from each cell subset was spread evenly across all wells of several immunoSEQ 96-well plates, with each plate serving as a replicate. Each replicate PCR for sorted subsets received approximately 200 ng genomic DNA, equal to about 30,000 T cell genomes. Purified libraries were measured with a Qubit 3.0 fluorometer, size-checked on a Bioanalyzer 2100, and measured again with the KAPA Library Quantification kit. Every immunoSEQ 96-well plate was sequenced on a separate single-read 150-cycle Illumina NextSeq 550 flow cell. The paper's data handling went like this. Because the immunoSEQ output included only junctional sequences and no quality scores, the filtering could not be the same as the filtering used for full-length reads. Sequences were annotated with PyIR, a Python wrapper for IgBLAST v1.9, and V/J genes and CDR3 were assigned using IMGT germline references. Reads were filtered out if the reads had weak V/J assignments (E-value above 1e-6), no CDR3, stop codons, out-of-frame junctions, or ambiguous translated residues. V3J clonotypes were defined as sequences sharing an identical inferred V gene, J gene, and CDR3 amino acid sequence. Percentage overlap between repertoires was computed as shared unique clonotypes divided by the size of the smaller repertoire. Three approaches were used to assess repertoire richness: RTK rarefaction, the Chao1 estimator, and Recon v2.1 estimates of unobserved clonotypes. For all TCRbeta clonotypes obtained by the gDNA method from a few donors, generation probabilities were computed with OLGA. Here the immuneACCESS table is served through TCRdb, limited to in-frame sequences with V and J called. Missing clones are a known gap in these copies; in checked studies unresolved V genes cover under half, and the rest lacks a known reason. That table supplies the V and J calls and clone size; D and trimming were determined from the DNA. This sample lists some 2,500,000 clones; 90% to 95% were detected once. The ten largest clones represent 0.36% of the sample.

The donors were healthy, HIV-negative adults with no recently reported acute infections or vaccinations. Every donor was a Caucasian adult living in Nashville, Tennessee, USA. CD4+ T cells were enriched through magnetic negative selection, after which naive cells were positively selected on CD45RA and the remaining negative fraction served as the memory subset. Blood was collected by leukapheresis, and PBMCs were isolated by Ficoll-Histopaque density gradient centrifugation and then cryopreserved in liquid nitrogen vapor phase. Analytical flow cytometry was used to check the purity and quantity of each magnetically sorted T cell population. Genomic DNA was isolated from each sorted fraction and quantified by UV absorbance on a Nanodrop 2000c. A word on this clone: Its antigen is unknown. No much larger clonotype is one base removed from it; base qualities were not supplied.

The chain was built from TRBV2 and TRBJ1-5; TRBD1 is a possible D gene, resting on 6 matching bases. This clonotype was sampled from a man aged 18-30 years in good health. Some clones in this sample may be carry-over from other donors' samples. Sample: naive CD4+ T cells from PBMCs. Taken with the paper, the label for cell subset or site translates to: CD45RA+ positively selected. The nucleotide sequence is given as TGTGCCAGCAGTCAGGGGCCAGGAATCCAGCCCCAGCATTTT. It codes for CASSQGPGIQPQHF.